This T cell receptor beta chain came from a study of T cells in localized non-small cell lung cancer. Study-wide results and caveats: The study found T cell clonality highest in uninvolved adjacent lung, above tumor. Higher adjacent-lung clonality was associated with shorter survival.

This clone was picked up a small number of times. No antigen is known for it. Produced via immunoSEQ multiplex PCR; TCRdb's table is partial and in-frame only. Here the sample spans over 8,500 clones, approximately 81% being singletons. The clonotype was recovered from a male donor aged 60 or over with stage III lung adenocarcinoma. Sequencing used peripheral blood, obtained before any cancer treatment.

The CDR3 nucleotides are TGCGCCAGCAGCTTTGCCAGTTACACTGAAGCTTTCTTT. Translating gives CASSFASYTEAFF. This rearrangement joins TRBV5-1 to TRBJ1-1; no clear D gene. V was cut by 2 bases and J by 3 bases, with 8 bases left in between. The CDR3 runs 13 residues. CDR1 SGHRS and CDR2 YFSETQ come from the germline V gene.